Listed below are T cell receptor beta chains from one sample, sequenced in a study of response to subunit inactivated influenza vaccine. A single record per CDR3 protein comes from TCRdb applying MiXCR to the RT-PCR reads. The sample holds about 780,000 distinct CDR3 sequences, around 20% seen once. This sample comprised PBMCs from blood, obtained 5 days after vaccination. The receptors here all came from a man aged 50-59 years who received an inactivated influenza vaccine. CDR3s include the opening cysteine and the closing phenylalanine or tryptophan. The D gene is left open where the match is weak. A row's size may be missing; if present it is once, few, many or a size class.

v_gene: TRBV9
abundance: few
d_gene: NA
j_gene: TRBJ2-7
CDR3aa: CASSPDGGTYEQYF
CDR3nt: TGTGCCAGCAGCCCCGACGGAGGTACCTACGAGCAGTACTTC

v_gene: TRBV5-5
abundance: NA
d_gene: TRBD2
j_gene: TRBJ2-5
CDR3aa: CASRSPGGQETQYF
CDR3nt: TGTGCCAGCAGGTCCCCGGGAGGACAAGAGACCCAGTACTTC

v_gene: TRBV27
abundance: few
d_gene: TRBD2
j_gene: TRBJ2-7
CDR3aa: CASSPGLASSYEQYF
CDR3nt: TGTGCCAGCAGTCCGGGACTAGCGAGCTCCTACGAGCAGTACTTC

v_gene: TRBV20-1
abundance: many
d_gene: TRBD1
j_gene: TRBJ2-7
CDR3aa: CSAEDRSDEQYF
CDR3nt: TGCAGTGCTGAGGACAGGTCGGACGAGCAGTACTTC

v_gene: TRBV6-2/TRBV6-3
abundance: NA
d_gene: TRBD2
j_gene: TRBJ2-1
CDR3aa: CASSYSGTRGYNEQFF
CDR3nt: TGTGCCAGCAGTTACTCGGGGACTAGGGGGTACAATGAGCAGTTCTTC

v_gene: TRBV18
abundance: once
d_gene: TRBD1
j_gene: TRBJ2-1
CDR3aa: CASSPNRGIGVYNEQFF
CDR3nt: TGTGCCAGCTCACCGAACAGGGGTATAGGCGTTTACAATGAGCAGTTCTTC

v_gene: TRBV7-6
abundance: NA
d_gene: NA
j_gene: TRBJ2-3
CDR3aa: CASSLGAGDTQYF
CDR3nt: TGTGCCAGCAGCTTAGGGGCAGGAGATACGCAGTATTTT

v_gene: TRBV24-1
abundance: NA
d_gene: TRBD2
j_gene: TRBJ2-2
CDR3aa: CATSRTSGGNTGELFF
CDR3nt: TGTGCCACCAGTAGGACTAGCGGGGGGAACACCGGGGAGCTGTTTTTT

v_gene: TRBV6-2/TRBV6-3
abundance: NA
d_gene: NA
j_gene: TRBJ1-5
CDR3aa: CASSHSPWGQPQHF
CDR3nt: TGTGCCAGCAGTCACTCCCCATGGGGTCAGCCCCAGCATTTT

v_gene: TRBV20-1
abundance: few
d_gene: NA
j_gene: TRBJ2-7
CDR3aa: CSARDLGSASELSYEQYF
CDR3nt: TGCAGTGCTAGAGATCTTGGTAGCGCGAGCGAACTCTCCTACGAGCAGTACTTC

v_gene: TRBV20-1
abundance: NA
d_gene: NA
j_gene: TRBJ1-2
CDR3aa: CSAYGRDNYGYTF
CDR3nt: TGCAGTGCATATGGACGAGATAACTATGGCTACACCTTC

v_gene: TRBV4-3
abundance: few
d_gene: NA
j_gene: TRBJ2-2
CDR3aa: CASSQGRSLVTGELFF
CDR3nt: TGCGCCAGCAGCCAGGGACGGTCACTAGTAACCGGGGAGCTGTTTTTT

v_gene: TRBV10-3
abundance: NA
d_gene: TRBD1
j_gene: TRBJ2-5
CDR3aa: CAISESADRGRFYETQYF
CDR3nt: TGTGCCATCAGTGAGTCTGCGGACAGGGGGCGATTCTATGAGACCCAGTACTTC

v_gene: TRBV12-3/TRBV12-4
abundance: many
d_gene: NA
j_gene: TRBJ1-3
CDR3aa: CASSLTSSGNTIYF
CDR3nt: TGTGCCAGCAGTTTAACAAGCTCTGGAAACACCATATATTTT

v_gene: TRBV27
abundance: few
d_gene: NA
j_gene: TRBJ1-5
CDR3aa: CASSPWAGGRANQPQHF
CDR3nt: TGTGCCAGCAGTCCGTGGGCCGGGGGGCGAGCAAATCAGCCCCAGCATTTT

v_gene: TRBV6-5
abundance: NA
d_gene: NA
j_gene: TRBJ1-1
CDR3aa: CASSYFLGNRAEAFF
CDR3nt: TGTGCCAGCAGTTACTTCCTAGGGAATAGGGCTGAAGCTTTCTTT

v_gene: TRBV12-3/TRBV12-4
abundance: NA
d_gene: NA
j_gene: TRBJ1-4
CDR3aa: CASRKAANEKLFF
CDR3nt: TGTGCCAGCAGAAAAGCAGCAAATGAAAAACTGTTTTTT

v_gene: TRBV7-2
abundance: many
d_gene: NA
j_gene: TRBJ1-2
CDR3aa: CASSLTASDYGYTF
CDR3nt: TGTGCCAGCAGCTTAACGGCCTCGGACTATGGCTACACCTTC

v_gene: TRBV5-1
abundance: few
d_gene: NA
j_gene: TRBJ2-1
CDR3aa: CASSLASVTSYNEQFF
CDR3nt: TGCGCCAGCAGCTTGGCTTCGGTTACCTCCTACAATGAGCAGTTCTTC

v_gene: TRBV27
abundance: NA
d_gene: NA
j_gene: TRBJ1-5
CDR3aa: CASSLDSSLHSNQPQHF
CDR3nt: TGTGCCAGCAGTTTAGACAGTAGCCTACATAGCAATCAGCCCCAGCATTTT

v_gene: TRBV20-1
abundance: few
d_gene: NA
j_gene: TRBJ2-5
CDR3aa: CSARTEARQETQYF
CDR3nt: TGCAGTGCTAGAACCGAGGCCAGACAAGAGACCCAGTACTTC

v_gene: TRBV12-3/TRBV12-4
abundance: few
d_gene: NA
j_gene: TRBJ1-3
CDR3aa: CASSLDYSGNTIYF
CDR3nt: TGTGCCAGCAGTTTGGATTACTCTGGAAACACCATATATTTT

v_gene: TRBV29-1
abundance: few
d_gene: TRBD1
j_gene: TRBJ2-7
CDR3aa: CSVAQGASYEQYF
CDR3nt: TGCAGCGTTGCACAGGGGGCCTCCTACGAGCAGTACTTC

v_gene: TRBV11-1
abundance: NA
d_gene: NA
j_gene: TRBJ2-1
CDR3aa: CASSLARRGVPGSYNEQFF
CDR3nt: TGTGCCAGCAGCTTAGCGAGGAGGGGGGTCCCCGGCTCCTACAATGAGCAGTTCTTC

v_gene: TRBV29-1
abundance: few
d_gene: NA
j_gene: TRBJ2-7
CDR3aa: CSASRGAGYSYEQYF
CDR3nt: TGCAGCGCCTCACGGGGGGCGGGCTATTCCTACGAGCAGTACTTC

v_gene: TRBV28
abundance: NA
d_gene: NA
j_gene: TRBJ1-5
CDR3aa: CASSREFQPQHF
CDR3nt: TGTGCCAGCAGTAGGGAATTTCAGCCCCAGCATTTT

v_gene: TRBV20-1
abundance: few
d_gene: NA
j_gene: TRBJ2-2
CDR3aa: CSARDLQGIGELFF
CDR3nt: TGCAGTGCTAGAGATTTACAGGGTATCGGGGAGCTGTTTTTT

v_gene: TRBV10-3
abundance: few
d_gene: NA
j_gene: TRBJ2-1
CDR3aa: CAISGQGSSYNEQFF
CDR3nt: TGTGCCATCAGTGGGCAGGGTAGCTCCTACAATGAGCAGTTCTTC

v_gene: TRBV5-6
abundance: many
d_gene: NA
j_gene: TRBJ2-1
CDR3aa: CASSLWGLDEQFF
CDR3nt: TGTGCCAGCAGCTTGTGGGGGTTGGATGAGCAGTTCTTC

v_gene: TRBV7-2
abundance: few
d_gene: TRBD2
j_gene: TRBJ2-1
CDR3aa: CASSGTSGRGLNEQFF
CDR3nt: TGTGCCAGCAGCGGGACTAGCGGGAGAGGCTTGAATGAGCAGTTCTTC

v_gene: TRBV7-2
abundance: many
d_gene: TRBD2
j_gene: TRBJ2-3
CDR3aa: CASSLASGGTGTDTQYF
CDR3nt: TGTGCCAGCAGCTTAGCCAGCGGGGGAACCGGCACAGATACGCAGTATTTT

v_gene: TRBV2
abundance: few
d_gene: NA
j_gene: TRBJ2-1
CDR3aa: CASRSDSYNEQFF
CDR3nt: TGTGCCAGCAGGAGCGACAGCTACAATGAGCAGTTCTTC

v_gene: TRBV28
abundance: NA
d_gene: TRBD1
j_gene: TRBJ1-6
CDR3aa: CASSPGGGPYNSPLHF
CDR3nt: TGTGCCAGCAGTCCAGGGGGCGGGCCCTATAATTCACCCCTCCACTTT

v_gene: TRBV10-3
abundance: many
d_gene: NA
j_gene: TRBJ1-1
CDR3aa: CAIKADPGRNTEAFF
CDR3nt: TGTGCCATCAAGGCTGACCCCGGGAGGAACACTGAAGCTTTCTTT

v_gene: TRBV5-6
abundance: few
d_gene: NA
j_gene: TRBJ1-4
CDR3aa: CASSLFRGENEKLFF
CDR3nt: TGTGCCAGCAGCTTGTTCCGGGGCGAAAATGAAAAACTGTTTTTT

v_gene: TRBV29-1
abundance: many
d_gene: TRBD1
j_gene: TRBJ2-7
CDR3aa: CSARQGETYEQYF
CDR3nt: TGCAGCGCCCGACAGGGTGAAACCTACGAGCAGTACTTC

v_gene: TRBV11-2
abundance: many
d_gene: TRBD2
j_gene: TRBJ2-2
CDR3aa: CASSLTSGLTGELFF
CDR3nt: TGTGCCAGCAGCTTGACTAGCGGACTAACCGGGGAGCTGTTTTTT

v_gene: TRBV10-3
abundance: few
d_gene: NA
j_gene: TRBJ2-3
CDR3aa: CAISPQGGGTDTQYF
CDR3nt: TGTGCCATCAGTCCCCAGGGGGGGGGCACAGATACGCAGTATTTT

v_gene: TRBV12-3/TRBV12-4
abundance: many
d_gene: NA
j_gene: TRBJ1-2
CDR3aa: CASSLPTGVGYTF
CDR3nt: TGTGCCAGCAGTTTACCTACAGGTGTTGGCTACACCTTC

v_gene: TRBV20-1
abundance: NA
d_gene: NA
j_gene: TRBJ1-5
CDR3aa: CSAPLPDRTNQPQHF
CDR3nt: TGCAGTGCTCCCCTACCCGACAGAACCAATCAGCCCCAGCATTTT

v_gene: TRBV29-1
abundance: few
d_gene: NA
j_gene: TRBJ2-5
CDR3aa: CSVEIWESGETQYF
CDR3nt: TGCAGCGTTGAAATCTGGGAATCGGGGGAGACCCAGTACTTC